This TCR beta chain was observed in a study of T cells in Graves' hyperthyroidism and ophthalmopathy. Overall study results and limits: Model predictions of ophthalmopathy came a median around 6.5 months before onset. Expanded thyroid clonotypes (above 0.001) were mostly also found in blood.

The CDR3 is made up of 17 amino acids. Per germline, CDR1 MDHEN and CDR2 SYDVKM. V dropped 2 bases and J dropped 3 bases, with 20 bases sitting between them. This clonotype has a handful of counts. Its target is not known. Using RNA transcripts as the source, TCR beta CDR3 regions were amplified. In the first-round RT-PCR of the TCR CDR3, the HTBI primer set was used. TCRdb redid the calling of the multiplex PCR reads with MiXCR, one entry per CDR3 protein. The sample lists about 640,000 distinct CDR3 sequences, 20% seen once, with 34% in the top ten. Ophthalmopathy cases scored 3 or more on the Clinical Activity Score and 4 or more on NOSPECS grade, with duration below 3 months. Based on clinical symptoms, serum thyroxine and TRAb, thyroid ultrasound and orbital computed tomography, diagnoses were reached.

The source is a young man with Graves' ophthalmopathy. The source material was blood. The gene calls are TRBV28 and TRBJ2-7, with D possibly matching TRBD1 (5 bases). In DNA, the CDR3 is TGTGCCAGCAGTTTAGCAGGGTTTGGGTCTGGGGTCTACGAGCAGTACTTC. As protein: CASSLAGFGSGVYEQYF.